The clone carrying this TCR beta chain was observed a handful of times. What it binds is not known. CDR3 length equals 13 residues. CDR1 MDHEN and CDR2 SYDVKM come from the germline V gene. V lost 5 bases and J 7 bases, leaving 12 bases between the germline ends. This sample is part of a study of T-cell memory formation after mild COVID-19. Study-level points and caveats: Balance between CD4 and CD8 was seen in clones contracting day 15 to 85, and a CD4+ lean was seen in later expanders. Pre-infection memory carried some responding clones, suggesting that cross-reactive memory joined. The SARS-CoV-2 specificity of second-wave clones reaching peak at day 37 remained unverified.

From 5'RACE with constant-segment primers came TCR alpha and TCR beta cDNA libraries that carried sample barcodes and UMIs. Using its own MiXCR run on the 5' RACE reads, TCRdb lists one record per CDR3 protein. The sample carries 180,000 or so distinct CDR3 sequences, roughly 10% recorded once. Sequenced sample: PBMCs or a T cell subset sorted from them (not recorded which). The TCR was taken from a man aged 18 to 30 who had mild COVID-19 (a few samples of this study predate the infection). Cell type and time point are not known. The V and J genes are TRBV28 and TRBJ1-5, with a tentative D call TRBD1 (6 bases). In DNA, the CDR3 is TGTGCCAGCAGTGCAAACAGGGACCAGCCCCAGCATTTT. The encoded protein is CASSANRDQPQHF.